A selection of T cell receptor beta chains follows, all from one sample in a study of cytomegalovirus exposure and HLA in healthy donors. The data were produced by immunoSEQ multiplex PCR, yet TCRdb's version contains in-frame clones alone and is incomplete. The sample lists over 150,000 clones, roughly three quarters seen once, with about 3% in the top ten. Sequencing used PBMCs. Receptors originate from a male donor in good health and CMV-seronegative. Both conserved end residues are part of each CDR3. The D gene is left open where the match is weak. For some rows the clone size is stated as once, few or many, or as a class when expanded; others skip it.

j_call: TRBJ2-1; d_call: TRBD2; v_call: TRBV4-2; clone_size: -; cdr3_nt: TGTGCCAGCAGCCAAGAGTCTACGAGCGGGAGGACCTTGAGCTCCTACAATGAGCAGTTCTTC; cdr3_aa: CASSQESTSGRTLSSYNEQFF
j_call: TRBJ1-1; d_call: TRBD1; v_call: TRBV13; clone_size: -; cdr3_nt: TGTGCCAGCAGCCTGAACAGGGGGCACACTGAAGCTTTCTTT; cdr3_aa: CASSLNRGHTEAFF
j_call: TRBJ2-3; d_call: -; v_call: TRBV30; clone_size: -; cdr3_nt: TGTGCCTGGAATCCGGGAACAGATACGCAGTATTTT; cdr3_aa: CAWNPGTDTQYF
j_call: TRBJ1-1; d_call: -; v_call: TRBV30; clone_size: -; cdr3_nt: TGTGCCTGGTCGGGAGGGCCGGACACTGAAGCTTTCTTT; cdr3_aa: CAWSGGPDTEAFF
j_call: TRBJ2-6; d_call: -; v_call: TRBV7-3; clone_size: few; cdr3_nt: TGTGCCAGCAGCTTCATGGTGGGGAGCTCTGGGGCCAACGTCCTGACTTTC; cdr3_aa: CASSFMVGSSGANVLTF
j_call: TRBJ2-1; d_call: -; v_call: TRBV7-2; clone_size: -; cdr3_nt: TGTGCCAGCAGCTTAGCGAGTCGGGTTAGTATAAAGTCGTTCAATGAGCAGTTCTTC; cdr3_aa: CASSLASRVSIKSFNEQFF
j_call: TRBJ2-4; d_call: TRBD2; v_call: TRBV6-5; clone_size: -; cdr3_nt: TGTGCCAGCAGTTACTCACGGGAGGCGCCAAACATTCAGTACTTC; cdr3_aa: CASSYSREAPNIQYF
j_call: TRBJ1-4; d_call: -; v_call: TRBV30; clone_size: -; cdr3_nt: TGTGCCTGGAGCGGACAGCTTAATGAAAAACTGTTTTTT; cdr3_aa: CAWSGQLNEKLFF
j_call: TRBJ2-7; d_call: -; v_call: TRBV9; clone_size: few; cdr3_nt: TGTGCCAGCAGCGTTCAGGGTTCCTACGAGCAGTACTTC; cdr3_aa: CASSVQGSYEQYF
j_call: TRBJ2-1; d_call: -; v_call: TRBV5-4; clone_size: -; cdr3_nt: TGTGCCAGCAGCTTTCGGACATCCTACAATGAGCAGTTCTTC; cdr3_aa: CASSFRTSYNEQFF
j_call: TRBJ2-3; d_call: -; v_call: TRBV7-7; clone_size: once; cdr3_nt: TGTGCCAGCAGTAACACCGCCTTGGATACGCAGTATTTT; cdr3_aa: CASSNTALDTQYF
j_call: TRBJ2-4; d_call: -; v_call: TRBV6-1; clone_size: -; cdr3_nt: TGTGCCAGCAGGACACGGGGGTCCCTTACGGACATTCAGTACTTC; cdr3_aa: CASRTRGSLTDIQYF
j_call: TRBJ2-1; d_call: -; v_call: TRBV4-2; clone_size: once; cdr3_nt: TGTGCCAGCAGTCAAATGAGGGGGGGTGGGTTGGGGGAGCAGTTCTTC; cdr3_aa: CASSQMRGGGLGEQFF
j_call: TRBJ2-3; d_call: TRBD1; v_call: TRBV6-6; clone_size: -; cdr3_nt: TGTGCCAGCAGTTACCGAGGACAGGCGGCAGATACGCAGTATTTT; cdr3_aa: CASSYRGQAADTQYF